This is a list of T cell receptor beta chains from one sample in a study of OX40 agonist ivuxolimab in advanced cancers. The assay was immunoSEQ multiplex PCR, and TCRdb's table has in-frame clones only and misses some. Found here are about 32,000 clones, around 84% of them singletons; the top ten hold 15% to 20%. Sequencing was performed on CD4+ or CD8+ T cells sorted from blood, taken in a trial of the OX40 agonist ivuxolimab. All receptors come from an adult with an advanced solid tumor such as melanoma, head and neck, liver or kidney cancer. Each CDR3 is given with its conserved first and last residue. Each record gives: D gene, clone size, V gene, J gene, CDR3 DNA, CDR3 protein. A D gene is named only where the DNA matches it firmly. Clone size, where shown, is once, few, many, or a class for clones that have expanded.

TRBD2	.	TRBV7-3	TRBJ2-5	TGTGCCAGCAGCTTAACGTACGGGGGGGAGACCCAGTACTTC	CASSLTYGGETQYF
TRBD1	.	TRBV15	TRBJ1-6	TGTGCCACCGCGGCAGGGGGTAATTCACCCCTCCACTTT	CATAAGGNSPLHF
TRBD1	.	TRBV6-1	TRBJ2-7	TGTGCCAGCACCCCCGGACAGGGAGCCTACGAGCAGTACTTC	CASTPGQGAYEQYF
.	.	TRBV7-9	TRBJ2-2	TGTGCCAGCAGCTCAATAATGATCGCTCTCGGGGAGCTGTTTTTT	CASSSIMIALGELFF
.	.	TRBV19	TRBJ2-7	TGTGCCAGTAGTACCGCGCTCTCGAGCTCCTACGAGCAGTACTTC	CASSTALSSSYEQYF
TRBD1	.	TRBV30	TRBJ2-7	TGTGCCTGGAGTGAGACAGGGTCACCGTCGTGGGTGCAGTACTTC	CAWSETGSPSWVQYF
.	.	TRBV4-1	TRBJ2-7	TGCGCCAGCAGCCAAGATCTTGGGGGGAACTACGAGCAGTACTTC	CASSQDLGGNYEQYF
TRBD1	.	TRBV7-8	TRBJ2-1	TGTGCCAGCAGCGACCACGCAGGGGGCGCGTACAATGAGCAGTTCTTC	CASSDHAGGAYNEQFF
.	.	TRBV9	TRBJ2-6	TGTGCCAGCAGCGCCTACGAGGGTAGCTCTGGGGCCAACGTCCTGACTTTC	CASSAYEGSSGANVLTF
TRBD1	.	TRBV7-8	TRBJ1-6	TGTGCCAGCAGCTGGACAGGTTCGAATTCACCCCTCCACTTT	CASSWTGSNSPLHF
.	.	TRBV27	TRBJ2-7	TGTGCCAGCAGGTCGGACACCCGCTCCTACGAGCAGTACTTC	CASRSDTRSYEQYF
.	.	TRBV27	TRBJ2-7	TGTGCCAGCAGTCCTTCGGGCGGATCCTACGAGCAGTACTTC	CASSPSGGSYEQYF
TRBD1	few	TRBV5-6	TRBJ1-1	TGTGCCAGCAGCCCAGCGAGGGGGCTCTACACTGAAGCTTTCTTT	CASSPARGLYTEAFF
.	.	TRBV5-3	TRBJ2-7	TGTGCCAGAAGCTTGGCAGGGCCCACCTACGAGCAGTACTTC	CARSLAGPTYEQYF
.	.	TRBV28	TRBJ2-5	TGTGCCAGCAGTTCTTATACAGGGCCCCAAGAGACCCAGTACTTC	CASSSYTGPQETQYF
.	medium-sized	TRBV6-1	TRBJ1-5	TGTGCCAGCACCCAAGGGGAGGGTATAAGGCCCCAGCATTTT	CASTQGEGIRPQHF
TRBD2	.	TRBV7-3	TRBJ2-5	TGTGCCAGCAGCCCCGCCGGGGGGGGCCAAGAGACCCAGTACTTC	CASSPAGGGQETQYF
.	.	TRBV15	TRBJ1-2	TGTGCCACCAGCGAGGGACTTCTTAACTATGGCTACACCTTC	CATSEGLLNYGYTF
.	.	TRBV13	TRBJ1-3	TGTGCCAGCAGGACTTCAGGAAACACCATATATTTT	CASRTSGNTIYF
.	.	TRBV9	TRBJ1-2	TGTGCCAGCAGCGCACCGGGATACTATGGCTACACCTTC	CASSAPGYYGYTF
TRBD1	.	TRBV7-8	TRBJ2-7	TGTGCCAGCAGCCCCAAGGATAGGGGGCCCTACGAGCAGTACTTC	CASSPKDRGPYEQYF
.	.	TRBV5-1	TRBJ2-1	TGCGCCAGCAGCCTATACAATGAGCAGTTCTTC	CASSLYNEQFF
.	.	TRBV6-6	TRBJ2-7	TGTGCCAGCAGTAGGGATCTGCCAGGATGGTCCTACGAGCAGTACTTC	CASSRDLPGWSYEQYF
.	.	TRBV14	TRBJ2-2	TGTGCCAGCAGACGTAGCGAGAGCACCGGGGAGCTGTTTTTT	CASRRSESTGELFF
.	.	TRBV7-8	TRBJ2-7	TGTGCCAGCAGCTTAGTCAAGACCTACGAGCAGTACTTC	CASSLVKTYEQYF
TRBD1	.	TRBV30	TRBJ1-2	TGTGCCTGGAGTCTCCAGGGGGCTGGGTACACCTTC	CAWSLQGAGYTF
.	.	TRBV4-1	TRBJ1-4	TGCGCCAGCAGCCTTACAACTAATGAAAAACTGTTTTTT	CASSLTTNEKLFF
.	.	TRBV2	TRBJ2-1	TGTGCCAGGGTCCATGAGACAGACAACAATGAGCAGTTCTTC	CARVHETDNNEQFF
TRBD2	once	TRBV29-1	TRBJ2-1	TGCAGCGTTGAGGGACTAGCGGGAGGCCCTGGGTACAATGAGCAGTTCTTC	CSVEGLAGGPGYNEQFF
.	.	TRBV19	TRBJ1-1	TGTGCCAGTAGTCCTGGGCCTAGGCCCAAAAAGGAGGACACTGAAGCTTTCTTT	CASSPGPRPKKEDTEAFF
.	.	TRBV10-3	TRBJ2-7	TGTGCCATCAGTGATTCAGGACGTCCCTACGAGCAGTACTTC	CAISDSGRPYEQYF
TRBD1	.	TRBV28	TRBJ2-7	TGTGCCAGCAGTTTGGACAGGGCCTACGAGCAGTACTTC	CASSLDRAYEQYF
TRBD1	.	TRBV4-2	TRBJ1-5	TGTGCCAGCAGCCAAGACGACAGGGGCAATGATCAGCCCCAGCATTTT	CASSQDDRGNDQPQHF
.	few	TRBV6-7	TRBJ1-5	TGTGCCAGCAGTTTGAGCGATAACAATCAGCCCCAGCATTTT	CASSLSDNNQPQHF
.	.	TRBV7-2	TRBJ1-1	TGTGCCAGCAGCTTCCCTACAGGGAACACTGAAGCTTTCTTT	CASSFPTGNTEAFF
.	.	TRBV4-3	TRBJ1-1	TGCGCCAGCAGCCAAGAGGCCGGGAACACTGAAGCTTTCTTT	CASSQEAGNTEAFF
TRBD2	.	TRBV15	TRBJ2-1	TGTGCCACCAGCAGAGATCGGGGGGGCGGGGGTAATGAGCAGTTCTTC	CATSRDRGGGGNEQFF
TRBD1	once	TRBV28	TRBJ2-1	TGTGCCAGCAAAACGGGACAGTACAATGAGCAGTTCTTC	CASKTGQYNEQFF
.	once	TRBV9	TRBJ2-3	TGTGCCAGCAGCGTAGGGGCTACCCTCAGCACAGATACGCAGTATTTT	CASSVGATLSTDTQYF
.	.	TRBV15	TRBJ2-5	TGTGCCACCAGCAGATGGACTGTCCAAGAGACCCAGTACTTC	CATSRWTVQETQYF
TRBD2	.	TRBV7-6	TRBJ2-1	TGTGCCAGCAGCTTACGGCTAGCGGGAAGGCATGAGCAGTTCTTC	CASSLRLAGRHEQFF
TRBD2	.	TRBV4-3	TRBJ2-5	TGCGCCAGCAGCCAAGAGATTAGCGGGGGCCCGCTTAACTTC	CASSQEISGGPLNF
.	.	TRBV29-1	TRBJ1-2	TGCAGCGTTGAAGACCGTCGCCTCACGGGGGGCTACACCTTC	CSVEDRRLTGGYTF
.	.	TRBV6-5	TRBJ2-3	TGTGCCAGCAGCACGAGGGGCGGAACCACAGATACGCAGTATTTT	CASSTRGGTTDTQYF
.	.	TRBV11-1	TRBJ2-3	TGTGCCAGCAGCTCCGCTCGGACGAGCACAGATACGCAGTATTTT	CASSSARTSTDTQYF
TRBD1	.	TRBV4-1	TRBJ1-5	TGCGCCAGCAGCCAGGGGACAGGGGGCCGCAATCAGCCCCAGCATTTT	CASSQGTGGRNQPQHF
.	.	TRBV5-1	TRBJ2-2	TGCGCCAGCCCGGGTAACACCGGGGAGCTGTTTTTT	CASPGNTGELFF
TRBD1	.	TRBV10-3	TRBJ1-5	TGTGCCATCAGTGCTTCCGGGACAGGGACACAGCCCCAGCATTTT	CAISASGTGTQPQHF
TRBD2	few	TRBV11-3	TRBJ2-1	TGTGCCAGCAGCTTATCCGGACTAGCGAATGAGCAGTTCTTC	CASSLSGLANEQFF